Listed below are T cell receptor beta chains from one sample, sequenced in a study of blood T cell repertoires in COVID-19. Repertoires were generated with immunoSEQ multiplex PCR, while TCRdb's copy carries only in-frame clones and drops some. This table holds 200,000 to 250,000 clones, about 87% found once. The sample taken for sequencing was PBMCs or T cells enriched from blood (not recorded which). The receptors were sampled from a man aged 45-60 years who had been exposed to COVID-19. Each CDR3 is given with its conserved first and last residue. The order of the fields is CDR3 protein, CDR3 DNA, J gene, D gene, clone size, V gene. D genes are given only for firm matches. Rows may omit the clone size; those that give it use once, few, many or a size class.

CDR3aa: CATSDIRGTSNYGYTF; CDR3nt: TGTGCCACCAGTGACATACGGGGGACCTCTAACTATGGCTACACCTTC; j_gene: TRBJ1-2; d_gene: NA; abundance: once; v_gene: TRBV24-1
CDR3aa: CASSEQGGTDTQYF; CDR3nt: TGTGCCAGCAGTGAACAGGGCGGCACAGATACGCAGTATTTT; j_gene: TRBJ2-3; d_gene: NA; abundance: NA; v_gene: TRBV2
CDR3aa: CAVAGGSDTQYF; CDR3nt: TGTGCTGTAGCGGGGGGGTCAGATACGCAGTATTTT; j_gene: TRBJ2-3; d_gene: TRBD2; abundance: NA; v_gene: TRBV12-5
CDR3aa: CASSQESGIRQFF; CDR3nt: TGTGCCAGCAGCCAAGAAAGCGGGATACGGCAGTTCTTC; j_gene: TRBJ2-1; d_gene: TRBD2; abundance: NA; v_gene: TRBV3-1/TRBV3-2
CDR3aa: CAGQGAGYTF; CDR3nt: TGTGCCGGGCAGGGGGCTGGCTACACCTTC; j_gene: TRBJ1-2; d_gene: TRBD1; abundance: NA; v_gene: TRBV30
CDR3aa: CASSLMGGEDEAFF; CDR3nt: TGTGCCAGCAGCTTAATGGGAGGGGAGGATGAAGCTTTCTTT; j_gene: TRBJ1-1; d_gene: NA; abundance: NA; v_gene: TRBV7-9
CDR3aa: CASTSGDGANVLTF; CDR3nt: TGTGCCAGCACCTCCGGGGATGGGGCCAACGTCCTGACTTTC; j_gene: TRBJ2-6; d_gene: NA; abundance: NA; v_gene: TRBV7-3
CDR3aa: CASSTPGQGLGYGYTF; CDR3nt: TGTGCCAGCAGCACCCCGGGACAGGGATTGGGCTATGGCTACACCTTC; j_gene: TRBJ1-2; d_gene: TRBD1; abundance: NA; v_gene: TRBV28
CDR3aa: CATSRPGLAGINEQFF; CDR3nt: TGTGCCACCAGCCGGCCCGGACTAGCGGGAATCAATGAGCAGTTCTTC; j_gene: TRBJ2-1; d_gene: TRBD2; abundance: NA; v_gene: TRBV24-1
CDR3aa: CASSLWGGGTPLHF; CDR3nt: TGTGCCAGCAGCTTGTGGGGAGGGGGGACACCCCTCCACTTT; j_gene: TRBJ1-6; d_gene: NA; abundance: NA; v_gene: TRBV5-6
CDR3aa: CASSEGRGETQYF; CDR3nt: TGTGCCAGCAGTGAAGGAAGGGGAGAGACCCAGTACTTC; j_gene: TRBJ2-5; d_gene: NA; abundance: NA; v_gene: TRBV2
CDR3aa: CASSLRRTTGNTIYF; CDR3nt: TGTGCCAGCAGCCTGCGACGGACAACTGGAAACACCATATATTTT; j_gene: TRBJ1-3; d_gene: NA; abundance: NA; v_gene: TRBV6-5
CDR3aa: CASSSDRASPLHF; CDR3nt: TGTGCCAGCAGTTCCGACAGGGCTTCACCCCTCCACTTT; j_gene: TRBJ1-6; d_gene: TRBD1; abundance: once; v_gene: TRBV28
CDR3aa: CASTADRVGNTIYF; CDR3nt: TGTGCCAGCACCGCGGACAGGGTTGGAAACACCATATATTTT; j_gene: TRBJ1-3; d_gene: TRBD1; abundance: NA; v_gene: TRBV2
CDR3aa: CASRRAGGVAEAFF; CDR3nt: TGTGCCAGCAGACGGGCGGGGGGCGTCGCTGAAGCTTTCTTT; j_gene: TRBJ1-1; d_gene: NA; abundance: NA; v_gene: TRBV3-1/TRBV3-2
CDR3aa: CAWSARTGGQPQHF; CDR3nt: TGTGCCTGGAGTGCCCGGACAGGTGGTCAGCCCCAGCATTTT; j_gene: TRBJ1-5; d_gene: TRBD1; abundance: NA; v_gene: TRBV30
CDR3aa: CATGGHTSGSAGELFF; CDR3nt: TGTGCCACCGGGGGGCATACTAGCGGGAGCGCCGGGGAGCTGTTTTTT; j_gene: TRBJ2-2; d_gene: TRBD2; abundance: NA; v_gene: TRBV24-1
CDR3aa: CASTNEQYF; CDR3nt: TGTGCCAGCACCAACGAGCAGTACTTC; j_gene: TRBJ2-7; d_gene: NA; abundance: NA; v_gene: TRBV27
CDR3aa: CASSLEVAGESGELFF; CDR3nt: TGTGCCAGCAGCTTAGAGGTAGCGGGGGAAAGCGGGGAGCTGTTTTTT; j_gene: TRBJ2-2; d_gene: TRBD2; abundance: NA; v_gene: TRBV7-6
CDR3aa: CASSPNHPGTANEKLFF; CDR3nt: TGTGCCAGCTCACCCAATCATCCAGGGACAGCTAATGAAAAACTGTTTTTT; j_gene: TRBJ1-4; d_gene: TRBD1; abundance: NA; v_gene: TRBV18
CDR3aa: CASSLGGVTKETQYF; CDR3nt: TGTGCCAGCAGCTTGGGCGGCGTAACCAAAGAGACCCAGTACTTC; j_gene: TRBJ2-5; d_gene: NA; abundance: NA; v_gene: TRBV5-4
CDR3aa: CAISVFGTSGGNEQFF; CDR3nt: TGTGCCATCAGTGTCTTCGGGACTAGCGGAGGGAATGAGCAGTTCTTC; j_gene: TRBJ2-1; d_gene: TRBD2; abundance: NA; v_gene: TRBV10-3
CDR3aa: CASSSGQGGYSPLHF; CDR3nt: TGTGCCAGCAGCTCAGGACAGGGAGGGTATTCACCCCTCCACTTT; j_gene: TRBJ1-6; d_gene: TRBD1; abundance: NA; v_gene: TRBV7-3
CDR3aa: CASSRDPGHGTGGNTIYF; CDR3nt: TGCGCCAGCAGCCGGGACCCCGGCCACGGGACAGGTGGAAACACCATATATTTT; j_gene: TRBJ1-3; d_gene: TRBD1; abundance: NA; v_gene: TRBV4-1
CDR3aa: CAWSSRLGIRDEKLFF; CDR3nt: TGTGCCTGGAGTTCTCGCCTCGGGATCCGGGATGAAAAACTGTTTTTT; j_gene: TRBJ1-4; d_gene: NA; abundance: NA; v_gene: TRBV30
CDR3aa: CASTLTGMNTEAFF; CDR3nt: TGTGCCAGCACTCTGACAGGGATGAACACTGAAGCTTTCTTT; j_gene: TRBJ1-1; d_gene: TRBD1; abundance: NA; v_gene: TRBV5-5
CDR3aa: CASSQGAQRVGNTIYF; CDR3nt: TGTGCCAGCAGCCAGGGGGCCCAAAGGGTTGGAAACACCATATATTTT; j_gene: TRBJ1-3; d_gene: TRBD1; abundance: NA; v_gene: TRBV2
CDR3aa: CASSYRQGLEAFF; CDR3nt: TGTGCCAGCAGCTACCGACAGGGCCTTGAAGCTTTCTTT; j_gene: TRBJ1-1; d_gene: TRBD1; abundance: NA; v_gene: TRBV13
CDR3aa: CASSLDGQGYTEAFF; CDR3nt: TGCGCCAGCAGCTTGGACGGACAGGGGTACACTGAAGCTTTCTTT; j_gene: TRBJ1-1; d_gene: TRBD1; abundance: NA; v_gene: TRBV5-1
CDR3aa: CASSFLGTLQETQYF; CDR3nt: TGTGCCAGCAGCTTTCTCGGGACTTTACAAGAGACCCAGTACTTC; j_gene: TRBJ2-5; d_gene: NA; abundance: NA; v_gene: TRBV5-6
CDR3aa: CASSQFRGTESPEAFF; CDR3nt: TGTGCCAGCAGCCAATTTCGGGGGACGGAGAGCCCTGAAGCTTTCTTT; j_gene: TRBJ1-1; d_gene: NA; abundance: once; v_gene: TRBV4-2
CDR3aa: CASTPPPGKADGYTF; CDR3nt: TGTGCCAGCACCCCACCCCCAGGGAAGGCTGATGGCTACACCTTC; j_gene: TRBJ1-2; d_gene: NA; abundance: NA; v_gene: TRBV28
CDR3aa: CASSAPSGGELFF; CDR3nt: TGTGCCAGCAGCGCGCCTAGTGGAGGGGAGCTGTTTTTT; j_gene: TRBJ2-2; d_gene: NA; abundance: NA; v_gene: TRBV9
CDR3aa: CASSPTTSNQPQHF; CDR3nt: TGTGCCAGCAGCCCCACAACTAGCAATCAGCCCCAGCATTTT; j_gene: TRBJ1-5; d_gene: NA; abundance: once; v_gene: TRBV2
CDR3aa: CASTRQGSTDTQYF; CDR3nt: TGTGCCAGCACCCGACAGGGTAGCACAGATACGCAGTATTTT; j_gene: TRBJ2-3; d_gene: TRBD1; abundance: once; v_gene: TRBV9
CDR3aa: CASSRMATGGQETQYF; CDR3nt: TGTGCCAGCAGCCGTATGGCGACAGGGGGCCAAGAGACCCAGTACTTC; j_gene: TRBJ2-5; d_gene: TRBD1; abundance: NA; v_gene: TRBV7-2
CDR3aa: CASSRQAYNSPLHF; CDR3nt: TGTGCCAGCTCCCGACAGGCTTATAATTCACCCCTCCACTTT; j_gene: TRBJ1-6; d_gene: NA; abundance: NA; v_gene: TRBV18
CDR3aa: CASSQGPGGNYGYTF; CDR3nt: TGTGCCAGCAGCCAAGGGCCGGGGGGCAACTATGGCTACACCTTC; j_gene: TRBJ1-2; d_gene: NA; abundance: NA; v_gene: TRBV3-1/TRBV3-2
CDR3aa: CASSQNPGDNEQFF; CDR3nt: TGTGCCAGCAGCCAAAATCCGGGGGACAATGAGCAGTTCTTC; j_gene: TRBJ2-1; d_gene: NA; abundance: NA; v_gene: TRBV3-1/TRBV3-2
CDR3aa: CASSLQGLANEKLFF; CDR3nt: TGTGCCAGCAGTTTACAGGGTTTGGCTAATGAAAAACTGTTTTTT; j_gene: TRBJ1-4; d_gene: NA; abundance: once; v_gene: TRBV11-3
CDR3aa: CASSNDRVGEAFF; CDR3nt: TGTGCCAGCAGTAATGACAGGGTCGGTGAAGCTTTCTTT; j_gene: TRBJ1-1; d_gene: TRBD1; abundance: NA; v_gene: TRBV7-3
CDR3aa: CASSLVGGNYGYTF; CDR3nt: TGCGCCAGCAGCTTGGTAGGGGGTAACTATGGCTACACCTTC; j_gene: TRBJ1-2; d_gene: NA; abundance: NA; v_gene: TRBV5-1
CDR3aa: CASSPNGQGRYTF; CDR3nt: TGTGCCAGCAGTCCAAATGGACAGGGCCGCTACACCTTC; j_gene: TRBJ1-2; d_gene: TRBD1; abundance: once; v_gene: TRBV6-6
CDR3aa: CASSLARGSYGYTF; CDR3nt: TGTGCCAGCAGCTTAGCGCGGGGGAGCTATGGCTACACCTTC; j_gene: TRBJ1-2; d_gene: NA; abundance: NA; v_gene: TRBV7-8
CDR3aa: CAIRGRGGEDTEAFF; CDR3nt: TGTGCCATCAGGGGTCGAGGGGGCGAAGACACTGAAGCTTTCTTT; j_gene: TRBJ1-1; d_gene: TRBD1; abundance: NA; v_gene: TRBV10-3
CDR3aa: CASSQERDSPLHF; CDR3nt: TGTGCCAGCAGCCAAGAGAGGGATTCACCCCTCCACTTT; j_gene: TRBJ1-6; d_gene: NA; abundance: NA; v_gene: TRBV3-1/TRBV3-2
CDR3aa: CASSKRDWQGTQYF; CDR3nt: TGTGCCAGCAGCAAACGGGACTGGCAGGGGACCCAGTACTTC; j_gene: TRBJ2-5; d_gene: NA; abundance: NA; v_gene: TRBV5-6
CDR3aa: CASNRGAGQGPGNTIYF; CDR3nt: TGTGCCAGCAATCGGGGCGCAGGACAGGGGCCTGGAAACACCATATATTTT; j_gene: TRBJ1-3; d_gene: TRBD1; abundance: NA; v_gene: TRBV11-2
CDR3aa: CASSTQGNYGYTF; CDR3nt: TGTGCCAGCAGTACACAGGGGAACTATGGCTACACCTTC; j_gene: TRBJ1-2; d_gene: TRBD1; abundance: NA; v_gene: TRBV28
CDR3aa: CAIRTGLLTEAFF; CDR3nt: TGTGCCATCAGGACAGGGTTGTTGACTGAAGCTTTCTTT; j_gene: TRBJ1-1; d_gene: TRBD1; abundance: NA; v_gene: TRBV10-3
CDR3aa: CASSQIQGWDNEQFF; CDR3nt: TGTGCCAGCTCGCAAATACAGGGTTGGGACAATGAGCAGTTCTTC; j_gene: TRBJ2-1; d_gene: NA; abundance: once; v_gene: TRBV18
CDR3aa: CASSQDPSGYNEQFF; CDR3nt: TGTGCCAGCAGCCAAGATCCTAGCGGATACAATGAGCAGTTCTTC; j_gene: TRBJ2-1; d_gene: TRBD2; abundance: NA; v_gene: TRBV3-1/TRBV3-2
CDR3aa: CASSQSGGWHSPLHF; CDR3nt: TGTGCCAGCAGCCAATCAGGGGGGTGGCATTCACCCCTCCACTTT; j_gene: TRBJ1-6; d_gene: TRBD1; abundance: NA; v_gene: TRBV3-1/TRBV3-2
CDR3aa: CASSPGTVNQPQHF; CDR3nt: TGTGCCAGCAGCCCGGGGACAGTAAATCAGCCCCAGCATTTT; j_gene: TRBJ1-5; d_gene: TRBD1; abundance: NA; v_gene: TRBV11-2
CDR3aa: CASSLGGMTGEAFF; CDR3nt: TGCGCCAGCAGCTTGGGCGGAATGACGGGGGAAGCTTTCTTT; j_gene: TRBJ1-1; d_gene: NA; abundance: few; v_gene: TRBV5-1
CDR3aa: CASSLFSGRAYNEQFF; CDR3nt: TGTGCCAGCAGCCTATTTAGCGGGAGGGCCTACAATGAGCAGTTCTTC; j_gene: TRBJ2-1; d_gene: TRBD2; abundance: NA; v_gene: TRBV7-6
CDR3aa: CASSVGAGGELFF; CDR3nt: TGTGCCAGCAGTGTAGGGGCCGGCGGGGAGCTGTTTTTT; j_gene: TRBJ2-2; d_gene: NA; abundance: NA; v_gene: TRBV12-3/TRBV12-4